This TCR beta chain stems from a study of long-term antiretroviral therapy in people with HIV. Ahead of DNA extraction, samples held about 0.95-11 million cryopreserved PBMC each. The study's findings and limits: Investigators report no available data on ART adherence, viral resistance or therapy changes.

At the survey level, the v3.0 immunoSEQ assay was run. Samples were sequenced targeting roughly 35,000-50,000 T-cell genomes each. Here immunoSEQ multiplex PCR was the method, and the copy in TCRdb shows in-frame clones only, minus some. The sample has 16,000 or so clones, about 85% seen once. This clone was seen a few times. Its matching antigen is unknown. Germline CDR1 reads MNHNS; CDR2 reads SASEGT. V was shortened by 2 bases and J by 3 bases, with 10 bases between the two germline ends. This CDR3 region has 14 residues. This receptor was obtained from a woman aged 40-49 years with HIV. The chain combines TRBV6-1 with TRBJ1-1; D is perhaps TRBD1 (5 bases). Sample: unsorted PBMCs, taken 0.5 years after starting antiretroviral therapy. The DNA for the CDR3 is TGTGCCAGCAGTGAACAGGGTCGGGACACTGAAGCTTTCTTT. Protein: CASSEQGRDTEAFF.